This is a list of T cell receptor beta chains from one sample in a study of shared clonotypes between healthy human individuals. TCRdb keeps only in-frame clones here, not all; method: immunoSEQ multiplex PCR. The table records under 1,900,000 clones, approximately 98.5% of them present only once. Source material: naive CD4+ T cells sorted from blood. These receptors all stem from a man aged 30 to 45 in good health. The CDR3 runs from the conserved cysteine through the conserved F or W. Each record gives: D gene, V gene, J gene, clone size, CDR3 protein, CDR3 DNA. The D gene is left open where the match is weak. Clone size is not always given. Where it is, it says once, few, many or a class for expanded clones.

.	TRBV28	TRBJ2-7	.	CASTSPPSGLHRYEQYF	TGTGCCAGCACCTCACCCCCCTCGGGCCTGCACCGCTACGAGCAGTACTTC
.	TRBV5-1	TRBJ2-5	.	CASSLEGTNQETQYF	TGCGCCAGCAGCTTGGAAGGCACGAACCAAGAGACCCAGTACTTC
TRBD2	TRBV14	TRBJ2-7	.	CASSQEGLAGVYEQYF	TGTGCCAGCAGCCAAGAGGGTCTAGCGGGAGTCTACGAGCAGTACTTC
.	TRBV28	TRBJ2-1	once	CASSLIRSSYNEQFF	TGTGCCAGCAGTTTAATCCGGAGCTCCTACAATGAGCAGTTCTTC
TRBD2	TRBV10-1	TRBJ2-7	.	CASSGGGSVYEQYF	TGCGCCAGCAGTGGAGGCGGGAGCGTTTACGAGCAGTACTTC
TRBD2	TRBV11-2	TRBJ2-1	.	CASSKTSGSYNEQFF	TGTGCCAGCAGCAAGACTAGCGGATCCTACAATGAGCAGTTCTTC
.	TRBV6-4	TRBJ2-7	.	CARQSGARISYEQYF	TGTGCCAGACAGAGCGGAGCGAGAATCTCCTACGAGCAGTACTTC
.	TRBV7-2	TRBJ1-3	once	CASSLGARSSGNTIYF	TGTGCCAGCAGCTTAGGGGCCAGGTCCTCTGGAAACACCATATATTTT
TRBD1	TRBV19	TRBJ2-3	.	CASSIIVEGQSRTDTQYF	TGTGCCAGTAGTATCATTGTTGAGGGACAGTCACGCACAGATACGCAGTATTTT
.	TRBV13	TRBJ2-1	.	CASSRSTSSYNEQFF	TGTGCCAGCAGCCGATCAACGAGCTCCTACAATGAGCAGTTCTTC
.	TRBV27	TRBJ1-1	.	CASSLSPMVTEAFF	TGTGCCAGCAGTTTATCCCCCATGGTCACTGAAGCTTTCTTT